The next 7 T cell receptor beta chains were all read from a single sample in a study of blood T cell repertoires in COVID-19 (TCRdb year 2020). Preparation of the library involved the immunoSEQ multiplex PCR assay. What TCRdb holds here is the immuneACCESS table cut down to in-frame rearrangements. Part of the clones is not present; checked against another copy, under half of the missing clones reflect an unresolved V gene, and the others are unexplained. This sample is represented by roughly 210,000 clones; about 88% of them were singletons. The ten largest account for about 1.8% of the sample. The sample was peripheral blood. These receptors originate from a man in his 70s with acute or convalescent COVID-19.

This clone has just one count. The chain uses TRBV4-1 and TRBJ2-7; 8 bases align to TRBD2. V was pared by 0 bases and J by 7 bases, with 11 bases of the junction left unmatched. The CDR3 contains 16 residues. Germline V lookup: CDR1 MGHRA, CDR2 YSYEKL. CDR3 DNA sequence: TGCGCCAGCAGCCAAGATCCAGCGGGGGCGCTACGTGAGCAGTACTTC. Its translation: CASSQDPAGALREQYF.

V gene TRBV19 combines with J gene TRBJ1-4; TRBD1 matches 7 bases. The V and J ends lost 4 bases and 8 bases, in that order; junction bases with no gene match: 10. Germline V gives CDR1 LNHDA, CDR2 SQIVND (reference sequence). The CDR3 has 15 residues. The DNA of the CDR3 is TGTGCCAGTAGTACCCACAGGGGAATCGTGGAAAAACTGTTTTTT. It codes for CASSTHRGIVEKLFF.

The rearrangement uses TRBV28 and TRBJ2-2; D not resolved. The CDR3 has 13 residues. CDR1 is MDHEN and CDR2 is SYDVKM in the germline V gene. The V gene lost 3 bases and the J gene lost 9 bases, with 11 bases spanning the gap. CDR3 protein: CASSFSGSWELFF. As DNA, the CDR3 is TGTGCCAGCAGTTTCTCCGGGTCCTGGGAGCTGTTTTTT.

The genes are TRBV3-1 (or the pseudogene TRBV3-2) and TRBJ2-2, with D possibly matching TRBD2 (6 bases). V shed 4 bases and J shed 2 bases, with 11 bases lying between them. From germline, CDR1 is LGHDT and CDR2 YNNKEL (reference sequence). CDR3 size: 15 residues. This CDR3 is CASSPGTLNTGELFF. The CDR3 DNA reads as TGTGCCAGCAGCCCCGGGACTCTTAACACCGGGGAGCTGTTTTTT.

The chain has TRBV5-6 and TRBJ1-6, with unresolved D. This CDR3 spans 14 amino acids. V was trimmed by 4 bases and J by 5 bases, leaving 10 bases between them. The germline CDR1 and CDR2 sequences are SGHDT and YYEEEE. The CDR3 reads CASSRTGDNSPLHF. The CDR3 nucleotides read TGTGCCAGCAGCCGAACGGGTGATAATTCACCCCTCCACTTT. The entire variable domain, with the rest obtained from reference TRBV5-6 and TRBJ1-6, is as follows: DAGVTQSPTHLIKTRGQQVTLRCSPKSGHDTVSWYQQALGQGPQFIFQYYEEEERQRGNFPDRFSGHQFPNYSSELNVNALLLGDSALYLCASSRTGDNSPLHFGNGTRLTVT.

CDR3 loop: CASSFQGYYGYTF. CDR3 nucleotide sequence: TGTGCCAGCAGCTTTCAGGGATACTATGGCTACACCTTC. The rearrangement uses TRBV5-8 and TRBJ1-2; possibly TRBD1 for D (5 bases). Germline-derived CDR1 and CDR2 are SGHTS and YDEGEE. Trimming shortened V by 2 bases and J by 3 bases, and 8 bases separated the two germline ends. CDR3 length equals 13 residues.

The V call is TRBV10-3, the J call TRBJ1-4, with D unresolved. CDR3 length equals 14 residues. Trimming took 5 bases from V and 7 from J, leaving 14 bases between them. Germline CDR1 reads ENHRY; CDR2 reads SYGVKD. This CDR3 reads CAISPGPRGEKLFF. Here the CDR3 DNA reads TGTGCCATCAGTCCCGGCCCCAGAGGTGAAAAACTGTTTTTT.